One sample yielded the 3 T cell receptor beta chains listed below, sequenced in a study of graft-versus-host responses after intestinal transplantation. Repertoires were generated with immunoSEQ multiplex PCR, while TCRdb's copy carries only in-frame clones and drops some. The sample has 35,000 to 50,000 clones, just under 95% seen once. Material: PBMCs, obtained 335 days after intestinal transplant. Every receptor here comes from a human patient who received an intestinal transplant, so some T cells may come from the graft donor.

The rearrangement links TRBV7-3 to TRBJ2-3; D gene ambiguous. The CDR3 sequence is 12 residues long. Trimming removed 3 bases from V and 2 bases from J, with 3 bases in between. Per the germline V gene, CDR1 is SGHTA and CDR2 is FQGTGA. This CDR3 is CASSLDTDTQYF. The CDR3 bases are TGTGCCAGCAGCTTGGACACAGATACGCAGTATTTT.

This chain joins TRBV5-4 and TRBJ2-3; 10 bases agree with TRBD2. V shed 0 bases and J 4 bases; nucleotides not matched to a gene: 5. Germline V gives CDR1 SGHNT, CDR2 YYREEE (reference sequence). The length of the CDR3 is 16 residues. CDR3 nucleotide sequence: TGTGCCAGCAGCTTGGTTGGTAGCGGGAGGTCAGATACGCAGTATTTT. Its translation is CASSLVGSGRSDTQYF.

This chain links TRBV5-1 with TRBJ1-5, with no clear D. Germline V gene lookup returns CDR1 SGHRS and CDR2 YFSETQ. The V gene lost 0 bases and the J gene lost 1 base, with 8 bases spanning the gap. The CDR3 consists of 15 residues. CDR3 in DNA: TGCGCCAGCAGCTTGGGAGTTGAAAGCAATCAGCCCCAGCATTTT. It encodes CASSLGVESNQPQHF.